A single sample gave rise to the 20 T cell receptor beta chains below, sequenced in a study of cytomegalovirus exposure and HLA in healthy donors. Generated by immunoSEQ multiplex PCR, the TCRdb table keeps only in-frame clones and is missing some. The sample includes about 260,000 clones, roughly 88% of them seen just once. Material for sequencing was PBMCs. All receptors derive from a woman in her 30s in good health and CMV-seronegative.

The chain joins TRBV6-4 to TRBJ2-1; D unresolved. Germline values: CDR1 MRHNA, CDR2 SNTAGT. V lost 0 bases to trimming and J lost 4 bases, with 10 bases between them. The CDR3 length is 15 residues. The CDR3 reads CASSDSQGLYNEQFF. DNA for the CDR3: TGTGCCAGCAGTGACTCACAAGGATTGTACAATGAGCAGTTCTTC.

The chain recombines TRBV5-1 with TRBJ1-1, with 8 positions matching TRBD1. The V segment lost 0 bases and the J segment 1 base; nucleotides outside the gene matches: 5. Germline values: CDR1 SGHRS, CDR2 YFSETQ. The CDR3 runs 16 residues. The chain's CDR3 is CASSLAGQGGNTEAFF. As DNA, the CDR3 is TGCGCCAGCAGCTTGGCCGGACAGGGAGGGAACACTGAAGCTTTCTTT. The entire variable domain, with the rest obtained from reference TRBV5-1 and TRBJ1-1, is as follows: KAGVTQTPRYLIKTRGQQVTLSCSPISGHRSVSWYQQTPGQGLQFLFEYFSETQRNKGNFPGRFSGRQFSNSRSEMNVSTLELGDSALYLCASSLAGQGGNTEAFFGQGTRLTVV.

J is TRBJ2-5 and V is TRBV6-6; the D gene is possibly TRBD2 (5 bases). The germline V and J ends were trimmed by 7 bases and 2 bases, with 14 bases remaining between them. The CDR3 has 14 amino acids. Germline V gene lookup returns CDR1 MNHNY and CDR2 SVGAGI (reference sequence). The DNA of the CDR3 is TGTGCCAGCACCACGGGCGGGCGTCAAGAGACCCAGTACTTC. This gives the protein CASTTGGRQETQYF.

The rearrangement joins TRBV29-1 to TRBJ2-1; no definite D call. Trimming shortened V by 0 bases and J by 4 bases, and 7 bases separated the two germline ends. This CDR3 is built from 13 residues. Germline-derived CDR1 and CDR2 are SQVTM and ANQGSEA. CDR3 DNA: TGCAGCGTTGAAGAGTCGAGGTACAATGAGCAGTTCTTC. Translated, it gives CSVEESRYNEQFF.

This chain joins TRBV7-6 and TRBJ2-3, with D possibly matching TRBD2 (5 bases). The CDR3 runs 14 residues. In germline, CDR1 is SGHVS, CDR2 FNYEAQ. V was pared by 1 base and J by 5 bases, with 10 bases between. The CDR3 bases are TGTGCCAGCAGCTTAGGAGGTAGCGTAGATACGCAGTATTTT. This encodes CASSLGGSVDTQYF.

This chain uses TRBV5-8 with TRBJ2-2; D gene unclear. CDR1 SGHTS and CDR2 YDEGEE come from the germline V gene. V lost 3 bases, J lost 7 bases, and 16 bases lay in between. The CDR3 has 15 amino acids. CDR3: CASSSPLFSVGELFF. The CDR3 coding sequence is TGTGCCAGCAGCTCGCCCCTATTCAGTGTCGGGGAGCTGTTTTTT.

This rearrangement joins TRBV6-6 to TRBJ2-1, with 12 bases lining up with TRBD2. The germline CDR1 and CDR2 sequences are MNHNY and SVGAGI (reference sequence). CDR3 length: 16 residues. V shed 2 bases, J shed 7 bases, and the junction held 6 bases outside the gene matches. The CDR3 DNA reads as TGTGCCAGCAGTTACCCGACTAGCGGGAGTTCAAATGAGCAGTTCTTC. Its translation is CASSYPTSGSSNEQFF.

The J gene is TRBJ2-7, the V gene TRBV4-2; 8 bases align to TRBD2. J was trimmed by 9 bases and V by 1 base; bases with no gene match: 11. Germline V CDR1 and CDR2: LGHNA, YNFKEQ. There are 15 residues in the CDR3. The CDR3 spells CASSQGTSSRLGQYF. The CDR3, as DNA: TGTGCCAGCAGCCAAGGGACTAGCAGCCGCTTGGGGCAGTACTTC.

This rearrangement joins TRBV4-1 to TRBJ2-7; D possibly matches TRBD1 or TRBD2 (5 bases each). V was trimmed by 0 bases and J by 1 base, leaving 13 bases between them. The length of the CDR3 is 16 residues. CDR1 MGHRA and CDR2 YSYEKL come from the germline V gene. This chain's CDR3 is CASSQDPGTGSYEQYF. In DNA form, the CDR3 reads TGCGCCAGCAGCCAAGATCCCGGGACGGGGTCCTACGAGCAGTACTTC.

This chain connects TRBV9 to TRBJ2-1, with D hard to call. CDR3 length: 17 amino acids. Trimming pared 0 bases from V and 2 bases from J, leaving 15 bases between. The germline gives CDR1 SGDLS, CDR2 YYNGEE. CDR3 loop: CASSVVQTVEAYNEQFF. CDR3 in DNA: TGTGCCAGCAGCGTAGTCCAAACGGTCGAGGCCTACAATGAGCAGTTCTTC.

The gene calls are TRBV11-2 and TRBJ1-3; D may be TRBD1 (5 bases). With 5 bases removed from V and 4 bases from J, the gap between germline ends came to 15 bases. The CDR3 runs 15 residues. Germline CDR1 and CDR2: SGHAT and FQNNGV. The CDR3 region has the DNA TGTGCCAGCAGCCCACAAATCGGGGGGGGAAACACCATATATTTT. Its translation is CASSPQIGGGNTIYF.

The genes are TRBV11-3 and TRBJ2-3, with 12 positions matching TRBD2. Germline loops: CDR1 SGHNT, CDR2 YENEEA. The CDR3 totals 16 residues. V lost 3 bases, J lost 5 bases, and 6 bases stayed unmatched. The CDR3 coding sequence is TGTGCCAGCAGCTTGGGTAGACTAGCGGGAGAAGATACGCAGTATTTT. As protein: CASSLGRLAGEDTQYF.

The chain recombines TRBV19 with TRBJ2-5; perhaps TRBD2 as D (6 bases). CDR3 length: 12 amino acids. The germline V and J ends were trimmed by 6 bases and 5 bases, with 10 bases remaining between them. Germline CDR1 reads LNHDA; CDR2 reads SQIVND (reference sequence). The CDR3 region is CASRSGVETQYF. The CDR3 DNA follows: TGTGCCAGTAGATCGGGGGTGGAGACCCAGTACTTC.

The rearrangement uses TRBV29-1 and TRBJ2-1; no reliable D call. The germline V gene has CDR1 SQVTM and CDR2 ANQGSEA. The V end lost 2 bases, the J end lost 0 bases, and 11 bases lay between the germline ends. This CDR3 comprises 15 residues. The CDR3, as DNA: TGCAGCGTTGAACGGCTGGCGAGCTCCTACAATGAGCAGTTCTTC. Translating it yields CSVERLASSYNEQFF.

V is TRBV4-2 and J is TRBJ1-1, with 8 bases matching TRBD1. The CDR3 covers 13 residues. CDR1 and CDR2 from the germline V gene are LGHNA and YNFKEQ. V shed 4 bases and J 6 bases; nucleotides not matched to a gene: 4. The CDR3, as DNA: TGTGCCAGCAGCCCTCAGGGGGCTTCTGAAGCTTTCTTT. Amino acids: CASSPQGASEAFF.

This sequence joins TRBV28 and TRBJ2-1, with D perhaps TRBD1 (6 bases). The CDR3 consists of 15 residues. Trimming cost V 6 bases and J 1 base, with 13 bases left between them. The germline gives CDR1 MDHEN, CDR2 SYDVKM. The DNA for the CDR3 is TGTGCCAGCAGGGGTTCAGGGGCTTCCTACAATGAGCAGTTCTTC. It yields the protein CASRGSGASYNEQFF. The variable domain in full, completed from reference TRBV28 and TRBJ2-1, reads DVKVTQSSRYLVKRTGEKVFLECVQDMDHENMFWYRQDPGLGLRLIYFSYDVKMKEKGDIPEGYSVSREKKERFSLILESASTNQTSMYLCASRGSGASYNEQFFGPGTRLTVL.

This clone showed up just once. The rearrangement joins TRBV2 to TRBJ2-3; the D is unclear. V shed 4 bases and J shed 2 bases, with 13 bases lying between them. Germline CDR1 reads SNHLY; CDR2 reads FYNNEI. The CDR3 loop spans 15 amino acids. CDR3 bases: TGTGCCAGCAGTGGGCAAGCAGTATACACAGATACGCAGTATTTT. Translation gives CASSGQAVYTDTQYF. Drawing the rest from reference TRBV2 and TRBJ2-3, the complete variable domain is EPEVTQTPSHQVTQMGQEVILRCVPISNHLYFYWYRQILGQKVEFLVSFYNNEISEKSEIFDDQFSVERPDGSNFTLKIRSTKLEDSAMYFCASSGQAVYTDTQYFGPGTRLTVL.

In this sample, this clone turned up a few times. The V and J genes are TRBV29-1 and TRBJ1-2; tentative D call: TRBD1 (6 bases). V lost 4 bases and J 4 bases, leaving 13 bases between the germline ends. CDR3 size: 13 residues. Germline values: CDR1 SQVTM, CDR2 ANQGSEA. Here the CDR3 DNA reads TGCAGCGTTGGGCTACAGGGACCCTATGGCTACACCTTC. Protein sequence: CSVGLQGPYGYTF.

With regard to this clone: Relative to the germline gene, one junction end is altered; a read error may explain this. The V gene is TRBV7-6, the J gene TRBJ2-1; 11 bases fit TRBD1. Germline V lookup: CDR1 SGHVS, CDR2 FNYEAQ. The length of the CDR3 is 16 residues. CDR3 nucleotides: TGTGCCAGCAGCCTAGCGGGGACAGGGGGCTACAATGAGCAGTTCTTC. Residues: CASSLAGTGGYNEQFF.

This rearrangement joins TRBV9 to TRBJ1-4, with 8 bases lining up with TRBD1. Unmatched junction bases numbered 3, after V lost 3 bases and J lost 8 bases. The CDR3 length is 13 residues. CDR1 and CDR2 (germline): SGDLS, YYNGEE. The CDR3 nucleotides read TGTGCCAGCAGCGCGACAGGGGTGGAAAAACTGTTTTTT. Its protein is CASSATGVEKLFF.